This T cell receptor (beta chain) was sequenced for a study of CD8 T cells in ankylosing spondylitis. Trimming removed 8 bases at V and 3 bases at J, with 16 bases between. The germline CDR1 and CDR2 sequences are SQVTM and ANQGSEA. CDR3 size: 13 residues. Libraries of TCR beta came from quantitative 5'-RACE with molecular barcodes. Each CDR3 protein gets one entry after TCRdb re-called the 5' RACE reads with MiXCR. The table includes about 540,000 distinct CDR3 sequences, more than 9.5% detected once. Study conclusions and caveats: As for the disease-linked clones, they showed a CD8+ phenotype and occurred at relatively low frequencies in peripheral blood. Reactive arthritis synovial fluid and blood were previously reported to contain some motif variants. According to the report, clones linked to the disease were significantly enriched in matched synovial fluid samples taken from ankylosing spondylitis patients. What seemed typical of ankylosing spondylitis blood was a TCR beta motif built from roughly eight highly homologous variants.

Comment on this clonotype: No antigen is known for it.

The sequence was collected from a male donor with ankylosing spondylitis. Sequencing used blood, either unsorted or a sorted T cell fraction (not recorded which). V is TRBV29-1 and J is TRBJ1-1; D gene ambiguous. The CDR3: CSSCLGRDTEAFF. As DNA, the CDR3 is TGCAGCTCGTGCTTGGGCCGGGACACTGAAGCTTTCTTT. The complete variable domain, with remaining parts taken from reference TRBV29-1 and TRBJ1-1, reads SAVISQKPSRDICQRGTSLTIQCQVDSQVTMMFWYRQQPGQSLTLIATANQGSEATYESGFVIDKFPISRPNLTFSTLTVSNMSPEDSSIYLCSSCLGRDTEAFFGQGTRLTVV.